The present T cell receptor (beta chain) was sequenced within a study of shared clonotypes between healthy human individuals (dated by TCRdb to 2018 to 2021). General notes on the study: The cohort included a few men and a couple of women between 18 and 49 years of age. For each donor, CD4 naive and CD4 memory were each run on three plates, CD8 naive on two plates, and CD8 memory on one plate. To estimate repertoire size and how much clonotype sharing occurs between individuals, the study deeply sequenced the blood TCR repertoires of 5 or 6 healthy adults. Libraries were prepared and TCR repertoires were sequenced by different laboratories using diverse techniques, in order to increase sequencing depth and limit assay-specific biases. Leukapheresis yielded between about 0.9 and 8.9 billion PBMCs per donor.

General study outcomes and caveats: Based on pairwise subsampling, the degree of clonotype sharing among donors was expected to be affected by sequencing depth. Naive subsets generally had larger estimated clonotype richness than memory subsets did. Across a handful of donors, approximately 4.6% of naive CD4, roughly 3.5% of naive CD8, about 2.3% of memory CD4, and under 0.45% of memory CD8 clonotypes were shared. Only blood was sampled, and tissue TCR repertoires likely differ from those in blood. Higher generation probabilities were observed for clonotypes shared by all four sorted-subset donors than for non-shared clonotypes. Rarefaction of sorted-subset datasets indicated incomplete sequencing despite the large sequencing depth. Because the study included a small number of donors, the genetic and exposure-history diversity represented was limited.

Concerning this clone: Its antigen target is currently unknown. A read error may be the cause here, since a much bigger clone is one base away.

Donors were healthy HIV-negative adults with no recently reported acute infections or vaccinations. Every donor was a Caucasian adult living in Nashville, Tennessee, USA. Magnetic negative selection was used to enrich CD4+ T cells, after which naive cells were positively selected on CD45RA and the negative fraction became the memory subset. Blood was obtained by leukapheresis, after which PBMCs were separated by Ficoll-Histopaque density gradient centrifugation and cryopreserved in liquid nitrogen vapor phase. Analytical flow cytometry was used to check the purity and quantity of every magnetically sorted T cell population. Genomic DNA was isolated from each sorted fraction and quantified by UV absorbance on a Nanodrop 2000c. Using the deep immunoSEQ assay, multiplex PCR amplified TCR CDR3 regions from genomic DNA. Genomic DNA extracted from each cell subset was distributed evenly over all wells of several immunoSEQ 96-well plates, and each plate served as one replicate. Each replicate PCR for sorted subsets received 200 ng genomic DNA, equal to roughly 30,000 T cell genomes. Purified libraries were measured with a Qubit 3.0 fluorometer, size-checked on a Bioanalyzer 2100, and measured again with the KAPA Library Quantification kit. Every immunoSEQ 96-well plate was sequenced on a dedicated single-read 150-cycle Illumina NextSeq 550 flow cell. The study's own analysis went as follows. Because only junctional sequences without quality scores were contained in the immunoSEQ output, filtering matching that applied to full-length reads could not be performed. To assign V/J genes and CDR3, sequences were annotated using PyIR, a Python wrapper for IgBLAST v1.9, with IMGT germline references. Reads were filtered out if the reads had weak V/J assignments (E-value above 1e-6), no CDR3, stop codons, out-of-frame junctions, or ambiguous translated residues. V3J clonotypes were defined as sequences sharing the same inferred V gene, J gene, and CDR3 amino acid sequence. The percentage overlap between two repertoires was calculated by dividing the number of shared unique clonotypes by the size of the smaller repertoire. Richness of each repertoire was evaluated using RTK rarefaction, the Chao1 estimator, and Recon v2.1 estimates of unobserved clonotypes. For all TCRbeta clonotypes obtained by the gDNA method from a handful of donors, generation probabilities were computed with OLGA. Held by TCRdb, this immuneACCESS table contains in-frame sequences only and omits some clones. Under half of the omission traces to an unresolved V gene where checked; the cause of the rest is unknown. V, J and clone size derive from that table, while D and trimming were established from the DNA sequence. The table for this sample lists 650,000 to 750,000 clones; around 72% of them were counted only once. The ten largest account for around 2% of the sample.

Sequencing was done on a sample of memory CD4+ T cells sorted from blood. The cell subset or site label for this specimen denotes: CD45RA-negative fraction. This receptor was identified in a woman aged 25 to 39 in good health.

The DNA sequence follows: TGTGCCTGGAGTGGGACATCGAACACTGAAGCTTTCTTT. This encodes CAWSGTSNTEAFF. The chain is made from TRBV30 and TRBJ1-1; a tentative D call is TRBD1 (5 bases match). CDR1 GTSNPN and CDR2 SVGIG were looked up in the germline V gene (reference sequence). V is clipped by 1 base and J by 1 base, and the sequence between their germline boundaries is 7 bases long. The CDR3 spans 13 residues, from the cysteine through the phenylalanine. This entry keeps only the CDR3 DNA: 39 bases, framed from base 1.